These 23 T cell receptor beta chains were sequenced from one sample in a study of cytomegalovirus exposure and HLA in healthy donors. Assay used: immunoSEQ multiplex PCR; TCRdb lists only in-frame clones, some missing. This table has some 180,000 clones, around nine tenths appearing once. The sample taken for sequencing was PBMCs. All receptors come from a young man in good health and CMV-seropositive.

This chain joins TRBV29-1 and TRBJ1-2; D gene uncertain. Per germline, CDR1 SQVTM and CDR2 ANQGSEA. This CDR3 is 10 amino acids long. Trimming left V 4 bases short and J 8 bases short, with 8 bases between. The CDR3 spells CSVVGFGYTF. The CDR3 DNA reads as TGCAGCGTTGTGGGGTTCGGCTACACCTTC.

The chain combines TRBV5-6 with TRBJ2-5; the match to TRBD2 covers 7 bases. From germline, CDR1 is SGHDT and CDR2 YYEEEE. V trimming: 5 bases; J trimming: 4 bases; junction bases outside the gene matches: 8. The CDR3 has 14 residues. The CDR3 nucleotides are TGTGCCAGCAGGACGGCTGGGAGGGGAGAGACCCAGTACTTC. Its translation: CASRTAGRGETQYF.

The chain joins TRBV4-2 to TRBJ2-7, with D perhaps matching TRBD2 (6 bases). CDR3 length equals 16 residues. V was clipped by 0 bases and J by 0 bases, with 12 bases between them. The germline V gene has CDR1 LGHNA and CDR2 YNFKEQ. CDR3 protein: CASSQERGLSSYEQYF. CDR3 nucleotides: TGTGCCAGCAGCCAAGAAAGGGGACTGAGCTCCTACGAGCAGTACTTC.

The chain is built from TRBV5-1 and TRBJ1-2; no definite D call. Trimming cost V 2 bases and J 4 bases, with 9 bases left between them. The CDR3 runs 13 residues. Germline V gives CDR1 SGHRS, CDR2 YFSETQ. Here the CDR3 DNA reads TGCGCCAGCAGCTTCAGTGTCGGCTATGGCTACACCTTC. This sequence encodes CASSFSVGYGYTF.

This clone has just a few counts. The CDR3 reads CASSAGGNTIYF. The DNA of the CDR3 is TGTGCCAGCAGCGCTGGGGGAAACACCATATATTTT. The chain carries TRBV7-3 and TRBJ1-3; no reliable D call. The CDR3 is 12 amino acids. Germline lookup yields CDR1 SGHTA and CDR2 FQGTGA. V was shortened by 5 bases and J by 4 bases, with 6 bases between the two germline ends. The variable domain in full, completed from reference TRBV7-3 and TRBJ1-3, reads GAGVSQTPSNKVTEKGKYVELRCDPISGHTALYWYRQSLGQGPEFLIYFQGTGAADDSGLPNDRFFAVRPEGSVSTLKIQRTERGDSAVYLCASSAGGNTIYFGEGSWLTVV.

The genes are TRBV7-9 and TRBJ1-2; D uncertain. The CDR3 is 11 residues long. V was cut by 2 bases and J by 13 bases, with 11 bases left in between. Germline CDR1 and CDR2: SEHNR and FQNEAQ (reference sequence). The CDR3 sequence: CASSLTAVVTF. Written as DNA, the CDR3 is TGTGCCAGCAGCTTAACGGCAGTTGTCACCTTC.

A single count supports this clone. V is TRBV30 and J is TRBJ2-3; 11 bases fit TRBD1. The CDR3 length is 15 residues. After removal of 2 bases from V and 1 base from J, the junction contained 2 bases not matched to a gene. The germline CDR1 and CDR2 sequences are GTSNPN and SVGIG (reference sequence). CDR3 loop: CAWSPGQGGTDTQYF. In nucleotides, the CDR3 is TGTGCCTGGAGTCCGGGACAGGGGGGCACAGATACGCAGTATTTT.

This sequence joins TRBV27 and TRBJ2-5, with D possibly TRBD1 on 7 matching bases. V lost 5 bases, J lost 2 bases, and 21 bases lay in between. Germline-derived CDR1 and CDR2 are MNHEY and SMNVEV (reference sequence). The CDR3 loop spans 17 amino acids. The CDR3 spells CASSGGMGAGGQETQYF. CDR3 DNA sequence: TGTGCCAGCAGTGGGGGGATGGGGGCAGGGGGGCAAGAGACCCAGTACTTC.

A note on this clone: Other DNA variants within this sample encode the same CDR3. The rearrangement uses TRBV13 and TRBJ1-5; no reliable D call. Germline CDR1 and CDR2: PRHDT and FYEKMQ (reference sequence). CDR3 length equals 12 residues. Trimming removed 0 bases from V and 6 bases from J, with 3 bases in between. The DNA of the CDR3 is TGTGCCAGCAGCTTAGGAGGTCAGCCCCAGCATTTT. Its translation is CASSLGGQPQHF.

This CDR3 is CATSRDGRTDKLFF. As DNA, the CDR3 is TGTGCCACCAGCAGAGATGGACGGACGGATAAACTGTTTTTT. The chain links TRBV15 to TRBJ1-4; D is ambiguous. Looked up from germline, CDR1 is LNHNV and CDR2 is YYDKDF (reference sequence). The CDR3 consists of 14 residues. V was cut by 0 bases and J by 11 bases, with 13 bases left in between.

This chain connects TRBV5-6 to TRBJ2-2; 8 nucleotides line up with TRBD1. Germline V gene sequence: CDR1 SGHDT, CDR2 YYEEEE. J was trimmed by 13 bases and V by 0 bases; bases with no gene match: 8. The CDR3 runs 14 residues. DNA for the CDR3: TGTGCCAGCAGCTTGGACTTGGACAGGGAAGGGCTGTTTTTT. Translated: CASSLDLDREGLFF.

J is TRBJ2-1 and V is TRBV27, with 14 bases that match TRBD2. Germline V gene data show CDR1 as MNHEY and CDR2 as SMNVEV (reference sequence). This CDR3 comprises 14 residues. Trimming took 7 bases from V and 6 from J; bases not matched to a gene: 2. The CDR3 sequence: CASMGLAGVNEQFF. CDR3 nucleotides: TGTGCCAGCATGGGACTAGCGGGAGTCAATGAGCAGTTCTTC.

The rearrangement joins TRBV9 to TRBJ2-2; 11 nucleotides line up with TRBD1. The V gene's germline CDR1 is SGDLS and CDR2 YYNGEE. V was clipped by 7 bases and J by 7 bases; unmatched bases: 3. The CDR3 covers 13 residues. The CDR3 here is CASGQGAVGELFF. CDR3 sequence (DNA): TGTGCCAGCGGACAGGGGGCAGTCGGGGAGCTGTTTTTT.

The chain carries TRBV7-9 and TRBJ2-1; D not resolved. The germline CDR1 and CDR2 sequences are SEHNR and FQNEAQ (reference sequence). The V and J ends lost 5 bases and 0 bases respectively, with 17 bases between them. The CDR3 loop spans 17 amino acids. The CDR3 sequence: CASSLGMGLPSYNEQFF. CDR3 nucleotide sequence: TGTGCCAGCAGCCTTGGGATGGGCCTCCCCTCCTACAATGAGCAGTTCTTC.

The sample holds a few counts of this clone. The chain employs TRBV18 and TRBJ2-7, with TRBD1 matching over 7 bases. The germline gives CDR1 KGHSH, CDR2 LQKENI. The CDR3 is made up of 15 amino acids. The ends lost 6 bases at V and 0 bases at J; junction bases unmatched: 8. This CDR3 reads CASSAQTGNSYEQYF. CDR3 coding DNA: TGTGCCAGCTCCGCTCAGACAGGGAACTCCTACGAGCAGTACTTC.

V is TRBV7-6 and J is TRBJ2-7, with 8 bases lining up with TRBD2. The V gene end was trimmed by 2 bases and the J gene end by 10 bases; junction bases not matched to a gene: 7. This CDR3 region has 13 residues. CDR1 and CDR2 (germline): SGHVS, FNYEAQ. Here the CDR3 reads CASSLQRESIQYF. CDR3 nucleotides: TGTGCCAGCAGCTTACAGCGGGAGTCTATTCAGTACTTC.

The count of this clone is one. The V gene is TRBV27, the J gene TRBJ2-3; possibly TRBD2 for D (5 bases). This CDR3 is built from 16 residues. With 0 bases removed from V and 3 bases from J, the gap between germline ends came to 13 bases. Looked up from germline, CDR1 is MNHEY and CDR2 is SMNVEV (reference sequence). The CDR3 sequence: CASSLSPGVQTDTQYF. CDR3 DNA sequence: TGTGCCAGCAGTTTATCGCCCGGGGTACAGACAGATACGCAGTATTTT.

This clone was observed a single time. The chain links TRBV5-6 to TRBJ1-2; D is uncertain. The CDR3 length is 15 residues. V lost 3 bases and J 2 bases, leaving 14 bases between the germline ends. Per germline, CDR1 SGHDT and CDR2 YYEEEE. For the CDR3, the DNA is TGTGCCAGCAGCTCTCTTACTTTGGAGAACTATGGCTACACCTTC. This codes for CASSSLTLENYGYTF.

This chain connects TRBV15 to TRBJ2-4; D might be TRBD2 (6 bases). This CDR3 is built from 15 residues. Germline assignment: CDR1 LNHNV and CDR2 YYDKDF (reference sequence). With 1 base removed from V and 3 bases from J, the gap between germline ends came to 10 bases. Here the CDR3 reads CATSRGTTDKNIQYF. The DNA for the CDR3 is TGTGCCACCAGCAGAGGGACTACCGACAAAAACATTCAGTACTTC.

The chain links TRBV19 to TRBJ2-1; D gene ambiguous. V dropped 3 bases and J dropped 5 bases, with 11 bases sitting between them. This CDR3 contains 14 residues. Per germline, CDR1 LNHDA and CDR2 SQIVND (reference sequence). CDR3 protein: CASSIGLLNNEQFF. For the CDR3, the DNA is TGTGCCAGTAGTATTGGCCTCCTGAACAATGAGCAGTTCTTC.

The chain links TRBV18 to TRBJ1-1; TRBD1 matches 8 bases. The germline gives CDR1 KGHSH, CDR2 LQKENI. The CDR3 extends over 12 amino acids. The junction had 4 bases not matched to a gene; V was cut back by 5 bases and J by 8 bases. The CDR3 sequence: CASSTYRGEAFF. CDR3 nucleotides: TGTGCCAGCTCAACGTACAGGGGGGAAGCTTTCTTT.

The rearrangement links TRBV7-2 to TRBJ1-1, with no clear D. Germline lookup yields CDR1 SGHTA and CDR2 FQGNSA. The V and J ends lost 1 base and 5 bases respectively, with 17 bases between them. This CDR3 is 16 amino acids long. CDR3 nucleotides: TGTGCCAGCAGCTTAGTCGGCGTCGCGCAGGAGACTGAAGCTTTCTTT. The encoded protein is CASSLVGVAQETEAFF. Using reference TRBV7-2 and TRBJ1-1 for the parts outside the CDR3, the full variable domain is GAGVSQSPSNKVTEKGKDVELRCDPISGHTALYWYRQSLGQGLEFLIYFQGNSAPDKSGLPSDRFSAERTGGSVSTLTIQRTQQEDSAVYLCASSLVGVAQETEAFFGQGTRLTVV.

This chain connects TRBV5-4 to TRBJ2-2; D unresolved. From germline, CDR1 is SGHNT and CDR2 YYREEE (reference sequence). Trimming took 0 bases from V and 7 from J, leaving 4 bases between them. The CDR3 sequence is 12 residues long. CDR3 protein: CASSLGGGELFF. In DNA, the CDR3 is TGTGCCAGCAGCTTGGGTGGCGGGGAGCTGTTTTTT.